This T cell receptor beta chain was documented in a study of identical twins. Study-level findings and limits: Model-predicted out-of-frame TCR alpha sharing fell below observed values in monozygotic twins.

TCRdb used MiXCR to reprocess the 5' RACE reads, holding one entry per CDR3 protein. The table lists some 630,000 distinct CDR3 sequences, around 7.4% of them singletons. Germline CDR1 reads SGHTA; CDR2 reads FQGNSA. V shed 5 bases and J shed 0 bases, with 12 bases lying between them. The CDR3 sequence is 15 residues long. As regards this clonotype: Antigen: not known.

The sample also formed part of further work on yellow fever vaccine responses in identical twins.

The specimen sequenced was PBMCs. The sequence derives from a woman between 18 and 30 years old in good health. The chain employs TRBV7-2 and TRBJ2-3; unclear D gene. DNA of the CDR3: TGTGCCAGCAGCCCGGACGGAACTAGCACAGATACGCAGTATTTT. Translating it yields CASSPDGTSTDTQYF.